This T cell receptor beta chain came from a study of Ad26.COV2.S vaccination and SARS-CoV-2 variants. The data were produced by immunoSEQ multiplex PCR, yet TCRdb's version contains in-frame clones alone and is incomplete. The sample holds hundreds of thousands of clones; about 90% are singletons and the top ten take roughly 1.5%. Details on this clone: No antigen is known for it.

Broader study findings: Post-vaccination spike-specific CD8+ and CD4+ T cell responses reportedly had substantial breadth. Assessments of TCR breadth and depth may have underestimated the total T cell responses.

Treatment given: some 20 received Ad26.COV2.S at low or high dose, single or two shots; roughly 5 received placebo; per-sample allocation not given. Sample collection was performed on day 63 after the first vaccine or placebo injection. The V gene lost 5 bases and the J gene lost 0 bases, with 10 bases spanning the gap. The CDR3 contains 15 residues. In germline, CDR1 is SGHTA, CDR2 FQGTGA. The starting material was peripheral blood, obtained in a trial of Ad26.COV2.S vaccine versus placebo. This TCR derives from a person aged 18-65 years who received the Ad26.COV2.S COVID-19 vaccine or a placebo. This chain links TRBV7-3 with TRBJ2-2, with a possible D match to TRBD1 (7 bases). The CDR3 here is CASSRGTANTGELFF. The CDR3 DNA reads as TGTGCCAGCAGCCGGGGGACAGCGAACACCGGGGAGCTGTTTTTT.